Listed below are T cell receptor beta chains from one sample, sequenced in a study of CXCR3-negative and CXCR3-positive naive CD8 T cells. TCRdb reprocessed the 5' RACE reads and stores each CDR3 protein as one record, lacking DNA. The sample has fewer than 60,000 distinct CDR3 sequences. Material: naive CXCR3- CD8+ T cells from blood. These receptor sequences come from a human donor in good health. Some clones in this sample may be carry-over from other donors' samples. Each CDR3 is given with its conserved first and last residue.

j_call v_call cdr3_length cdr3_aa
TRBJ2-1 TRBV11-1 15 CASSLLRDSYNEQFF
TRBJ2-4 TRBV12-3/TRBV12-4 15 CASTPGSFAKNIQYF
TRBJ2-7 TRBV14 13 CASRTGQGYEQYF
TRBJ2-1 TRBV4-3 16 CASSQDTSGSYNEQFF
TRBJ2-2 TRBV7-9 16 CASSGGTGKNTGELFF
TRBJ1-5 TRBV24-1 14 CATSGGGPNQPQHF
TRBJ2-1 TRBV5-1 16 CASTLGASGLYNEQFF
TRBJ2-1 TRBV29-1 14 CSVESTGARNEQFF
TRBJ2-1 TRBV5-1 13 CASSLAPVDEQFF
TRBJ2-2 TRBV7-6 12 CASTTGAGELFF
TRBJ1-1 TRBV6-2/TRBV6-3 15 CASRGHRAADTEAFF
TRBJ2-5 TRBV28 19 CASSLAPVLQREAEETQYF
TRBJ2-7 TRBV24-1 15 CATSDSGGLSYEQYF
TRBJ2-1 TRBV12-3/TRBV12-4 14 CASNRDGPYNEQFF
TRBJ2-4 TRBV29-1 12 CSVEDWQNIQYF
TRBJ2-7 TRBV7-9 13 CASSLSDNYEQYF